Below, 3 T cell receptor beta chains from the same sample are listed, as sequenced in a study of human T cells and chemical hapten exposure. TCRdb reanalysed the RACE reads using MiXCR and keeps one entry per CDR3 protein. The profile covers around 150,000 distinct CDR3 sequences, with roughly 15% appearing a single time and 1.5% to 2% taken by the ten largest. Documented time point: patch test 1, 2 weeks after DPC sensitization. Treatment denoted: therapeutic diphenylcyclopropenone sensitization with weekly scalp DPC. The sample consisted of whole blood, taken in connection with sensitization to the hapten diphenylcyclopropenone (DPC). The origin of the receptors is a woman in her thirties with alopecia areata. Some clones in this sample may be carry-over from other donors' samples.

V is TRBV3-1 and J is TRBJ1-2, with D hard to call. V lost 0 bases to trimming and J lost 10 bases, with 12 bases between them. This CDR3 region has 13 residues. The germline CDR1 and CDR2 sequences are LGHDT and YNNKEL (reference sequence). The CDR3 coding sequence is TGTGCCAGCAGCCAAGATAGCCCGAAGGACTACACCTTC. Amino acid sequence: CASSQDSPKDYTF.

This chain links TRBV29-1 with TRBJ1-1, with unresolved D. The V end lost 6 bases, the J end lost 4 bases, and 6 bases lay between the germline ends. Germline-derived CDR1 and CDR2 are SQVTM and ANQGSEA. CDR3 length: 10 residues. This CDR3 is CSVLSTEAFF. CDR3 coding DNA: TGCAGCGTCCTGAGCACTGAAGCTTTCTTT.

In its sample, this clonotype was seen a few times. The V gene is TRBV6-2 or TRBV6-3, the J gene TRBJ2-7, with TRBD2 matching over 13 bases. This CDR3 comprises 15 residues. V gave up 6 bases and J gave up 2 bases; unmatched junction bases: 4. The germline gives CDR1 MNHEY, CDR2 SVGEGT. The CDR3 is CASRRGTSGTYEQYF. For the CDR3, the DNA is TGTGCCAGCAGACGCGGGACTAGCGGGACCTACGAGCAGTACTTC.